The rows below give T cell receptor beta chains drawn from one sample of a study of immune evolution from preneoplasia to lung adenocarcinoma. Using immunoSEQ multiplex PCR, the repertoire was profiled, and TCRdb retains in-frame clones only, with some absent. The sample holds around 6,000 clones, 75% to 90% seen once. The sequenced material came from FFPE invasive lung adenocarcinoma tissue. The receptors originated from a person between 45 and 75 years old with lung adenocarcinoma. Both conserved end residues are part of each CDR3. A D gene is named only where the DNA matches it firmly. Rows may omit the clone size; those that give it use once, few, many or a size class.

clone_size	d_call	v_call	j_call	cdr3_nt	cdr3_aa
NA	NA	TRBV6-6	TRBJ2-7	TGTGCCAGCAGTTACGCGGGTTACGAGCAGTACTTC	CASSYAGYEQYF
NA	TRBD1	TRBV10-3	TRBJ2-1	TGTGCCATCAGCTCGCGCGAACCCGGGACAGGGGACTACAATGAGCAGTTCTTC	CAISSREPGTGDYNEQFF
NA	NA	TRBV5-1	TRBJ2-2	TGCGCCAGCAGCCTGGACTATCTGGAACTGTTTTTT	CASSLDYLELFF
few	NA	TRBV5-4	TRBJ2-1	TGTGCCAGCAGCTTGGATCTCGGGCTAGCTAGTGATGAGCAGTTCTTC	CASSLDLGLASDEQFF
once	NA	TRBV19	TRBJ2-1	TGTGCCAGTAGTCCCTTCTCCGGGTCAGGGTCCTACAATGAGCAGTTCTTC	CASSPFSGSGSYNEQFF
NA	NA	TRBV6-6	TRBJ2-3	TGTGCCACCTACCCGCCGGACAGAAGCACAGATACGCAGTATTTT	CATYPPDRSTDTQYF
NA	TRBD1	TRBV9	TRBJ2-3	TGTGCCAGCGGACAGGGGGCCGCAGATACGCAGTATTTT	CASGQGAADTQYF
NA	NA	TRBV30	TRBJ1-3	TGTGCCTGGAGTCGCCACAGCCAATCTGGAAACACCATATATTTT	CAWSRHSQSGNTIYF
NA	TRBD2	TRBV5-1	TRBJ2-7	TGCGCCAGCAGCTTACCTAGCGGGAGAAACGAGCAGTACTTC	CASSLPSGRNEQYF
NA	NA	TRBV19	TRBJ2-1	TGTGCCAGTAGTATTGTAGGGGGGGAGCAGTTCTTC	CASSIVGGEQFF
few	NA	TRBV5-5	TRBJ2-1	TGTGCCAGCAGCTTGTCGTGGGGGGGCTCATACAATGAGCAGTTCTTC	CASSLSWGGSYNEQFF
NA	NA	TRBV30	TRBJ1-2	TGTGCCTGGAGTCGGCAGGAGGAATATGGCTACACCTTC	CAWSRQEEYGYTF
NA	NA	TRBV7-3	TRBJ2-7	TGTGCCAGCAGCTTAAACGACGAGCAGTACTTC	CASSLNDEQYF
NA	NA	TRBV6-6	TRBJ1-5	TGTGCCAGCAGTTACGGTACAAATCAGCCCCAGCATTTT	CASSYGTNQPQHF
NA	TRBD1	TRBV7-6	TRBJ2-7	TGTGCCAGCAGCTTAGGACAGGGGGGCTCCTACGAGCAGTACTTC	CASSLGQGGSYEQYF
NA	TRBD1	TRBV28	TRBJ1-2	TGTGCCAGCACGGACAGGCCCAACTATGGCTACACCTTC	CASTDRPNYGYTF